This T cell receptor (beta chain) derives from a study of shared clonotypes between healthy human individuals. It was CD45RO-negative cells, positively selected for CCR7, that made up naive CD8 cells, with terminally differentiated effector memory CD45RA+ cells excluded. Donors, without exception, were Caucasian adults residing in Nashville, Tennessee. The method was immunoSEQ multiplex PCR; TCRdb's version includes in-frame clones alone and lacks a portion of them. This sample has hundreds of thousands of clones, with approximately 96% found just once. A remark on this clone: Its target is unknown.

Findings and caveats of the study: Shared clonotypes across all four donors exceeded non-shared ones in generation probability.

The sequenced sample consisted of naive CD8+ T cells sorted from blood. This clonotype was obtained from a woman aged 30 to 39 in good health.

The CDR3 sequence is CASSLGAGAGQFF. The CDR3, as DNA: TGTGCCAGCAGCTTGGGAGCGGGGGCCGGGCAGTTCTTC. This sequence joins TRBV5-6 and TRBJ2-1, with 8 bases identical to TRBD2. Germline CDR1 reads SGHDT; CDR2 reads YYEEEE. The CDR3 has 13 residues. Trimming took 0 bases from V and 12 from J; bases not matched to a gene: 5.